One and the same sample provided the 23 T cell receptor beta chains below, sequenced in a study of blood T cell repertoires in COVID-19. Sequencing used immunoSEQ multiplex PCR; TCRdb keeps in-frame clones, though not all of them. Counted here are 60,000 to 65,000 clones, 70% to 90% occurring once; the ten biggest clones make up 8.3%. Sample: peripheral blood. These receptors were collected from a human donor with active COVID-19. The donor label of this sample is uncertain.

The chain is built from TRBV6-5 and TRBJ1-6; the D is unclear. This CDR3 spans 14 amino acids. From germline, CDR1 is MNHEY and CDR2 SVGAGI. The V and J ends lost 5 bases and 6 bases respectively, with 11 bases between them. The CDR3 DNA follows: TGTGCCAGCAGTACGTCCGTCGGTAATTCACCCCTCCACTTT. It encodes CASSTSVGNSPLHF.

The chain recombines TRBV6-5 with TRBJ1-5; D is ambiguous. The CDR3 length is 13 residues. V lost 8 bases and J lost 2, with 10 bases in between. Germline-derived CDR1 and CDR2 are MNHEY and SVGAGI. This CDR3 reads CASSEAGNQPQHF. The CDR3 DNA reads as TGTGCCAGCTCAGAGGCGGGCAATCAGCCCCAGCATTTT.

The genes are TRBV4-2 and TRBJ2-5; perhaps TRBD1 as D (6 bases). V was trimmed by 1 base and J by 9 bases, leaving 18 bases between them. Germline lookup yields CDR1 LGHNA and CDR2 YNFKEQ. This CDR3 is built from 15 residues. Here the CDR3 DNA reads TGTGCCAGCAGCCAAGGAATCGTGGGGGCGTCGGCCCAGTACTTC. It specifies CASSQGIVGASAQYF.

The genes are TRBV10-3 and TRBJ2-1, with TRBD2 identical over 8 bases. The V and J ends lost 6 bases and 8 bases, in that order; junction bases with no gene match: 12. The CDR3 has 15 residues. In germline, CDR1 is ENHRY, CDR2 SYGVKD. CDR3 DNA: TGTGCCATCAGCGGGGGGGTCGGGGTCTTACATGAGCAGTTCTTC. It is translated as CAISGGVGVLHEQFF.

The chain recombines TRBV6-1 with TRBJ1-2; 7 bases map to TRBD1. The trim removed 1 base at V and 12 bases at J, leaving 8 bases unmatched. The CDR3 covers 13 residues. Germline lookup yields CDR1 MNHNS and CDR2 SASEGT. The CDR3 DNA is TGTGCCAGCAGTGAAGGAAGGGCAGGGGGTCACACCTTC. This encodes CASSEGRAGGHTF.

This chain uses TRBV11-3 with TRBJ2-3, with TRBD2 matching over 8 bases. V lost 5 bases and J lost 3; bases outside the gene matches: 10. The CDR3 consists of 16 residues. Germline lookup yields CDR1 SGHNT and CDR2 YENEEA. CDR3: CASSRGGAVITDTQYF. The CDR3 DNA reads TGTGCCAGCAGCCGGGGGGGAGCGGTGATTACAGATACGCAGTATTTT. The variable domain in full, with the rest retrieved from reference TRBV11-3 and TRBJ2-3, is EAGVVQSPRYKIIEKKQPVAFWCNPISGHNTLYWYLQNLGQGPELLIRYENEEAVDDSQLPKDRFSAERLKGVDSTLKIQPAELGDSAVYLCASSRGGAVITDTQYFGPGTRLTVL.

This chain connects TRBV27 to TRBJ1-1; 9 bases map to TRBD1. The germline V gene encodes CDR1 MNHEY and CDR2 SMNVEV (reference sequence). With 5 bases clipped from V and 4 bases from J, the junction kept 8 bases outside the gene matches. The CDR3 spans 15 residues. In nucleotides, the CDR3 is TGTGCCAGCAGTGCCTTGACAGGGGGAGTCACTGAAGCTTTCTTT. It translates to CASSALTGGVTEAFF.

V usage is TRBV10-3 and J usage is TRBJ1-2; D not resolved. V shed 3 bases and J shed 2 bases, with 16 bases lying between them. The CDR3 is made up of 16 amino acids. Germline V lookup: CDR1 ENHRY, CDR2 SYGVKD. The CDR3, as DNA: TGTGCCATCAGTGACCATCCAGGCCCTAAAAACTATGGCTACACCTTC. Translated, it gives CAISDHPGPKNYGYTF.

The V gene is TRBV10-2, the J gene TRBJ2-2; 8 bases are shared with TRBD2. This CDR3 is 17 amino acids long. Germline CDR1 and CDR2: WSHSY and SAAADI. Trimming took 8 bases from V and 4 from J; bases not matched to a gene: 15. CDR3 sequence: CASVGLKAGVGTGELFF. The CDR3 nucleotides are TGCGCCAGCGTTGGCCTCAAAGCGGGGGTGGGCACCGGGGAGCTGTTTTTT.

This chain connects TRBV7-2 to TRBJ2-5, with 9 bases identical to TRBD2. The germline V gene has CDR1 SGHTA and CDR2 FQGNSA. This CDR3 contains 15 residues. V was pared by 2 bases and J by 2 bases, with 3 bases of the junction left unmatched. CDR3 protein: CASSLLAGRQETQYF. Here the CDR3 DNA reads TGTGCCAGCAGCTTACTAGCGGGGAGACAAGAGACCCAGTACTTC.

The V gene is TRBV19, the J gene TRBJ2-7, with TRBD2 matching over 11 bases. V was pared by 5 bases and J by 3 bases, with 3 bases of the junction left unmatched. The V gene's germline CDR1 is LNHDA and CDR2 SQIVND (reference sequence). The CDR3 covers 14 residues. CDR3 nucleotide sequence: TGTGCCAGTAGTTTCGGGACTAGCGGCTACGAGCAGTACTTC. It yields the protein CASSFGTSGYEQYF.

The chain has TRBV5-4 and TRBJ2-7; 8 bases are shared with TRBD1. Looked up from germline, CDR1 is SGHNT and CDR2 is YYREEE (reference sequence). This CDR3 has 15 residues. Unmatched junction bases numbered 6, after V lost 4 bases and J lost 0 bases. CDR3 loop: CASSPGTGGSYEQYF. The CDR3 DNA sequence: TGTGCCAGCAGCCCCGGGACAGGCGGCTCCTACGAGCAGTACTTC.

Only one count was recorded for this clone. The J gene is TRBJ2-3, the V gene TRBV7-2; tentatively, D is TRBD1 (6 bases). The CDR3 spans 16 residues. The germline V gene encodes CDR1 SGHTA and CDR2 FQGNSA. V was shortened by 0 bases and J by 5 bases, with 15 bases between the two germline ends. As DNA, the CDR3 is TGTGCCAGCAGCTTAGCCCTCAGGGGTGCTATAGATACGCAGTATTTT. Translating gives CASSLALRGAIDTQYF.

This clone was found once. The genes are TRBV3-1 (or the pseudogene TRBV3-2) and TRBJ2-7, with a weak D call TRBD2 (6 bases). This CDR3 has 17 amino acids. V lost 0 bases and J lost 10, with 25 bases in between. Germline V gives CDR1 LGHDT, CDR2 YNNKEL (reference sequence). DNA for the CDR3: TGTGCCAGCAGCCAAGATGGGAGCGGGTGGCTTCTCGGGAAACAGTACTTC. It translates to CASSQDGSGWLLGKQYF.

The chain uses TRBV2 and TRBJ2-7; D might be TRBD2 (6 bases). The V end was cut by 5 bases, the J end by 3 bases, with 8 bases between. Germline CDR1 and CDR2: SNHLY and FYNNEI. This CDR3 has 12 residues. The DNA of the CDR3 is TGTGCCAGCAGTCCTAGCGACTACGAGCAGTACTTC. This encodes CASSPSDYEQYF.

The chain employs TRBV6-5 and TRBJ2-3; 7 positions agree with TRBD1. This CDR3 is built from 16 residues. The V gene's germline CDR1 is MNHEY and CDR2 SVGAGI. Germline trimming cut 2 bases from V and 4 bases from J; bases unmatched to any gene: 9. Written as DNA, the CDR3 is TGTGCCAGCAGTTACGATGGGACAGTCGGGGCAGATACGCAGTATTTT. This codes for CASSYDGTVGADTQYF.

The V call is TRBV19, the J call TRBJ1-1; D might be TRBD1 (6 bases). The CDR3 consists of 15 residues. Germline V lookup: CDR1 LNHDA, CDR2 SQIVND (reference sequence). With 5 bases removed from V and 3 bases from J, the gap between germline ends came to 16 bases. The CDR3 DNA is TGTGCCAGTAGTGCGCTTCGGGGGGGGCACACTGAAGCTTTCTTT. Translation: CASSALRGGHTEAFF.

The J gene is TRBJ2-7, the V gene TRBV9; D might be TRBD1 (6 bases). With 0 bases removed from V and 4 bases from J, the gap between germline ends came to 11 bases. CDR3 length: 14 amino acids. Per germline, CDR1 SGDLS and CDR2 YYNGEE. The CDR3 bases are TGTGCCAGCAGCGTAGATGGACAGTCATACGAGCAGTACTTC. This encodes CASSVDGQSYEQYF.

This clone was counted a single time. The chain couples TRBV9 to TRBJ2-3; 13 positions match TRBD2. The germline V gene has CDR1 SGDLS and CDR2 YYNGEE. V lost 4 bases to trimming and J lost 5 bases; unmatched junction nucleotides: 7. The CDR3 covers 16 residues. The CDR3 DNA follows: TGTGCCAGCAGCCCCACTAGCGGGGGGGCGAGAGATACGCAGTATTTT. Its translation is CASSPTSGGARDTQYF.

This chain connects TRBV3-1 (or the pseudogene TRBV3-2) to TRBJ2-1; D call uncertain. The CDR3 has 12 residues. V lost 0 bases to trimming and J lost 8 bases, with 5 bases between them. Looked up from germline, CDR1 is LGHDT and CDR2 is YNNKEL (reference sequence). The CDR3 protein is CASSQDLYEQFF. The CDR3 nucleotides are TGTGCCAGCAGCCAAGATCTGTATGAGCAGTTCTTC.

The chain uses TRBV29-1 and TRBJ1-5; no clear D gene. Germline values: CDR1 SQVTM, CDR2 ANQGSEA. Trimming took off 5 bases at V and 3 bases at J, with 14 bases between the two ends. This CDR3 spans 14 amino acids. CDR3: CSVRAAGDNQPQHF. DNA of the CDR3: TGCAGCGTTCGGGCCGCGGGAGACAATCAGCCCCAGCATTTT.

The gene calls are TRBV30 and TRBJ2-4; 8 bases agree with TRBD2. Germline loops: CDR1 GTSNPN, CDR2 SVGIG (reference sequence). V was pared by 7 bases and J by 6 bases, with 8 bases of the junction left unmatched. The CDR3 sequence is 13 residues long. CDR3 sequence reads: CASSGGAGNIQYF. The CDR3 nucleotides read TGTGCCTCCTCCGGGGGGGCCGGAAACATTCAGTACTTC.

The chain carries TRBV5-3 and TRBJ1-5; TRBD1 is a possible D gene (6 bases). TRBV5-3 is annotated as an ORF whose role is uncertain. CDR3 length: 20 residues. V lost 0 bases, J lost 3 bases, and 25 bases lay in between. The CDR3 is CARSLANFRGGGAFNQPQHF. CDR3 nucleotide sequence: TGTGCCAGAAGCTTGGCCAATTTCAGGGGCGGTGGGGCTTTCAATCAGCCCCAGCATTTT.